This TCR beta chain was retrieved from a study of blood T cell repertoires in COVID-19. Study information: COVID-19 samples, acute and convalescent, were from the United States, Italy and Spain.

This study enrolled people aged roughly 18 to 100 from about two dozen US geographic areas. Germline assignment: CDR1 MDHEN and CDR2 SYDVKM. Trimming cost V 7 bases and J 6 bases, with 6 bases left between them. CDR3 length: 11 amino acids. The assay was immunoSEQ multiplex PCR, and TCRdb's table has in-frame clones only and misses some. The sample holds some 97,000 clones, 70% to 90% seen once. This TCR was sampled from a woman aged 45-60 years who had recovered from COVID-19. The sequenced material came from PBMCs or T cells enriched from blood (not recorded which). The V and J genes are TRBV28 and TRBJ2-2; D remains ambiguous. CDR3 sequence (DNA): TGTGCCAGCAAGAGTGCCGGGGAGCTGTTTTTT. It translates to CASKSAGELFF. Combining the CDR3 with reference TRBV28 and TRBJ2-2 gives the whole variable domain DVKVTQSSRYLVKRTGEKVFLECVQDMDHENMFWYRQDPGLGLRLIYFSYDVKMKEKGDIPEGYSVSREKKERFSLILESASTNQTSMYLCASKSAGELFFGEGSRLTVL.